Listed here is a single T cell receptor beta chain. What it binds is not known. The data are from a study of T-cell memory formation after mild COVID-19. Study-level findings and limits: Several responding clones turned up in pre-infection memory, indicating that cross-reactive memory may have taken part.

TCRdb itself ran the 5' RACE reads through MiXCR, one entry per CDR3 protein. The data hold 200,000 to 250,000 distinct CDR3 sequences, with around 9.1% observed a single time. CDR3 length equals 14 residues. Trimming cost V 4 bases and J 1 base, with 8 bases left between them. The V and J genes are TRBV12-3 or TRBV12-4 and TRBJ1-5, with D possibly matching TRBD1 (5 bases). Sequenced: PBMCs or a T cell subset sorted from them (not recorded which). The TCR originated in a man between 18 and 35 years old who had mild COVID-19 (a few samples of this study predate the infection). Cell type and time point are not known. In DNA, the CDR3 is TGTGCCAGCAGTTCAGGGTGGAGCAATCAGCCCCAGCATTTT. Its protein is CASSSGWSNQPQHF.